This T cell receptor (beta chain) derives from a study of shared T cell receptors in the human thymus. TCRdb's copy holds only in-frame clones and misses some; the assay was immunoSEQ multiplex PCR. This table has 500,000 to 550,000 clones, 78% appearing once. V gave up 3 bases and J gave up 4 bases, with 9 bases separating them. Germline assignment: CDR1 LNHDA and CDR2 SQIVND (reference sequence). The CDR3 has 13 amino acids. These data are also associated with another study on human thymus T cells. That source reports: Resections that were taken during corrective heart surgery supplied the thymus tissue. Seemingly biased V and J gene usage marked thymic and blood repertoires. Unrelated people showed highly overlapping thymic repertoires, related research reported.

The V call is TRBV19, the J call TRBJ1-1; D unclear. The specimen sequenced was thymocytes. This TCR was sampled from a boy younger than two with a congenital heart defect. CDR3 in amino acids: CASSMSAFTEAFF. In DNA, the CDR3 is TGTGCCAGTAGTATGAGCGCTTTCACTGAAGCTTTCTTT.